The clone carrying this TCR beta chain showed up just a few times. Antigen unknown. The entry originates in a study of T-cell reconstitution after alpha-beta-depleted transplantation in children. Study-wide findings and caveats: Day-60 TCRbeta diversity that was high in some patients was derived from surviving recipient T cells and thymic progenitors.

Unique molecular identifiers were incorporated into the prepared TCRbeta library. TCRdb reanalysed the PCR reads using MiXCR and keeps one entry per CDR3 protein. The repertoire holds around 78,000 distinct CDR3 sequences, with 11% to 15% as singletons. Source: PBMCs, mostly from graft donor cells, taken 180 days after TCRalphabeta/CD19-depleted stem cell transplant. This sequence was found in a male patient aged 2 to 10 who had a stem cell transplant for acute lymphoblastic leukemia, so the T cells may come from the graft donor.

The CDR3 spells CATNSDRGYGYTF. DNA for the CDR3: TGTGCCACCAATAGTGACAGGGGGTATGGCTACACCTTC. The chain joins TRBV15 to TRBJ1-2; 9 nucleotides agree with TRBD1. The CDR3 has 13 amino acids. Trimming took 7 bases from V and 5 from J; bases not matched to a gene: 5. Germline V CDR1 and CDR2: LNHNV, YYDKDF (reference sequence).